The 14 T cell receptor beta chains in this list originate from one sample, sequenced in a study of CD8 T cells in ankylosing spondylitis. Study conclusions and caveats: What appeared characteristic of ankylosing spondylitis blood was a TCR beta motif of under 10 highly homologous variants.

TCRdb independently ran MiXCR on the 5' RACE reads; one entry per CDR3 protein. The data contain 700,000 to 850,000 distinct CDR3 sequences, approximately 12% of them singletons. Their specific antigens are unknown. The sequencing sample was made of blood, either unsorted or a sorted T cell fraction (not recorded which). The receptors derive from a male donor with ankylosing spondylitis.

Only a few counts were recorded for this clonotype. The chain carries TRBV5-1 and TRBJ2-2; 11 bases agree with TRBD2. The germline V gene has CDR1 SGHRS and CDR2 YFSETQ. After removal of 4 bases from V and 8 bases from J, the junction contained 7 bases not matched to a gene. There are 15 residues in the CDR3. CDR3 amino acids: CASSGTSGSPGELFF. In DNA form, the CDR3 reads TGCGCCAGCAGCGGAACTAGCGGGAGTCCTGGGGAGCTGTTTTTT.

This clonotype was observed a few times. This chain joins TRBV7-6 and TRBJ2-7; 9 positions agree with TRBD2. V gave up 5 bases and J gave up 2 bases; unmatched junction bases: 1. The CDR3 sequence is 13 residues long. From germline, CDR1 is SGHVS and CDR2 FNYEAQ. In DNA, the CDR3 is TGTGCCAGCAGCGCGGGGGGGGCCTACGAGCAGTACTTC. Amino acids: CASSAGGAYEQYF.

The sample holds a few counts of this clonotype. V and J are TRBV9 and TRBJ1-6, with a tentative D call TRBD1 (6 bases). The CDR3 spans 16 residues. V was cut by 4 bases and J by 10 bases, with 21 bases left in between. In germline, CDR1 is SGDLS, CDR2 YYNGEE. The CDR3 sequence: CASSPRGEGGRSPLHF. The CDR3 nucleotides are TGTGCCAGCAGCCCACGAGGGGAGGGGGGCAGATCACCCCTCCACTTT. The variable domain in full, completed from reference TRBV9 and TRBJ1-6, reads DSGVTQTPKHLITATGQRVTLRCSPRSGDLSVYWYQQSLDQGLQFLIQYYNGEERAKGNILERFSAQQFPDLHSELNLSSLELGDSALYFCASSPRGEGGRSPLHFGNGTRLTVT.

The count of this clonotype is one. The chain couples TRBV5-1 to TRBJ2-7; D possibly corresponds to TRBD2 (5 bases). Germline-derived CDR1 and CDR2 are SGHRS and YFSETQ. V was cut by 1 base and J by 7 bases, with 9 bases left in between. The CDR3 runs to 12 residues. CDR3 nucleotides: TGCGCCAGCAGCTTGAGCCCGGGAGAGCAGTACTTC. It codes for CASSLSPGEQYF.

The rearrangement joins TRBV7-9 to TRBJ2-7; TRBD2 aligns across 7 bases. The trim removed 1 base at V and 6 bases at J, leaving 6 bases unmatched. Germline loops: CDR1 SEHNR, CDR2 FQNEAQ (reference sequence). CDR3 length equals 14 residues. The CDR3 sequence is CASSLDGGGLEQYF. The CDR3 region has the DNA TGTGCCAGCAGCTTAGATGGGGGAGGGCTCGAGCAGTACTTC. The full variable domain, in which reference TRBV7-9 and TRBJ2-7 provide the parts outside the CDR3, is DTGVSQNPRHKITKRGQNVTFRCDPISEHNRLYWYRQTLGQGPEFLTYFQNEAQLEKSRLLSDRFSAERPKGSFSTLEIQRTEQGDSAMYLCASSLDGGGLEQYFGPGTRLTVT.

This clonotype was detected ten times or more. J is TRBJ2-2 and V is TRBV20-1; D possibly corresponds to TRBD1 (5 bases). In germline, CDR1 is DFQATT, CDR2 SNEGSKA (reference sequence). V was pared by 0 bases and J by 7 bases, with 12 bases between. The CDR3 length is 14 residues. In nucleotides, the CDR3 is TGCAGTGCTAGAGATTCCAGGGCACACGGGGAGCTGTTTTTT. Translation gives CSARDSRAHGELFF.

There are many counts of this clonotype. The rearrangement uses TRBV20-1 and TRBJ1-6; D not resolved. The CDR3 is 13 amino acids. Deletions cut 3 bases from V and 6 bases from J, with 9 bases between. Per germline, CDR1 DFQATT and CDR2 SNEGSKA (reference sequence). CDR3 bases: TGCAGTGCTAGGCTATATTCTAATTCACCCCTCCACTTT. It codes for CSARLYSNSPLHF.

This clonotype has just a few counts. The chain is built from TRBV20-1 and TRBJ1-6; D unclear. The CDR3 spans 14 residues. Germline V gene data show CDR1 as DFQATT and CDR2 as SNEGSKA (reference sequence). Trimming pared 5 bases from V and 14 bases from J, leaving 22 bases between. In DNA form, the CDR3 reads TGCAGTGCTTGGGAGGGATTTCGGGGATCCGCCCTCCACTTT. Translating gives CSAWEGFRGSALHF.

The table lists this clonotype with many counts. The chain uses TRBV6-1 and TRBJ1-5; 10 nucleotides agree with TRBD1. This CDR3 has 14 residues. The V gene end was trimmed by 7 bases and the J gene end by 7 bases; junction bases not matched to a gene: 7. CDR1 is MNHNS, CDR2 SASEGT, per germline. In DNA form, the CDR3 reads TGTGCCAGCAACCCGACAGGGGGCGGGCAGCCCCAGCATTTT. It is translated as CASNPTGGGQPQHF.

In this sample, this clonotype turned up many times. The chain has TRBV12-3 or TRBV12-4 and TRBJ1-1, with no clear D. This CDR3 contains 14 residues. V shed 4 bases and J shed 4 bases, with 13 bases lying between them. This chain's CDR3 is CASSYNGRGTEAFF. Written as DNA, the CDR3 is TGTGCCAGCAGTTACAATGGAAGAGGCACTGAAGCTTTCTTT.

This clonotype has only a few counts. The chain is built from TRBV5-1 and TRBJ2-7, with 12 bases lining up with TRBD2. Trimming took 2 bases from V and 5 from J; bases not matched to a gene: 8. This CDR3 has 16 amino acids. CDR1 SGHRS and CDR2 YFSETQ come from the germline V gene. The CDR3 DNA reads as TGCGCCAGCAGCTTAGCTAGCGGGAGGGCCGGAAACGAGCAGTACTTC. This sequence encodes CASSLASGRAGNEQYF.

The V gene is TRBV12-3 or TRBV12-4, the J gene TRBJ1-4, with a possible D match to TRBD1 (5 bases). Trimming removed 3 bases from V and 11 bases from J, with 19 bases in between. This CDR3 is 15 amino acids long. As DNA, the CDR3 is TGTGCCAGCAGTTTTACTGAGGGTGGGGGGAAGAAACTGTTTTTT. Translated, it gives CASSFTEGGGKKLFF.

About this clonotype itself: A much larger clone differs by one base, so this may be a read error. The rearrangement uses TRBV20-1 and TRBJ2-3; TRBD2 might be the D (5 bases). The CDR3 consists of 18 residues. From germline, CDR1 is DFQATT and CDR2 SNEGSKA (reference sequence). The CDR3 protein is CCARDLGDQREGTDTQYF. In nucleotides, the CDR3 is TGCTGTGCTAGAGACCTAGGAGACCAGAGGGAAGGCACAGATACGCAGTATTTT.

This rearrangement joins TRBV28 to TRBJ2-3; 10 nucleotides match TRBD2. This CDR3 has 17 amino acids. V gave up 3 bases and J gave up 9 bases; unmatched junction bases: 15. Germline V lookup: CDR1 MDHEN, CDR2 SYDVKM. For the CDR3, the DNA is TGTGCCAGCAGTTTCAGCTCTAGCGGGAGCGGGCGAGGAACGCAGTATTTT. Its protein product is CASSFSSSGSGRGTQYF.